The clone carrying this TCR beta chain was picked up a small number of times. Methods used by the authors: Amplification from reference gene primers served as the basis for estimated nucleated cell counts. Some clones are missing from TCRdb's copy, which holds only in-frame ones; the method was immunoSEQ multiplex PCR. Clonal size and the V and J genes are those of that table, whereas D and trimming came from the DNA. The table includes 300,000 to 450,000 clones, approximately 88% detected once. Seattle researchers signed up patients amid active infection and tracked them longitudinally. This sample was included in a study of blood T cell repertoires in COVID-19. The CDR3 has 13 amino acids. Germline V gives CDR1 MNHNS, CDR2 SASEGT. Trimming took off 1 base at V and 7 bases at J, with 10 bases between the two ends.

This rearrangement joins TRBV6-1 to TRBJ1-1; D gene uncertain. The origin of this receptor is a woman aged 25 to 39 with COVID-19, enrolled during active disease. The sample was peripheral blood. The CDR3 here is CASSEGRIFEAFF. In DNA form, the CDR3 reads TGTGCCAGCAGTGAAGGGAGAATTTTTGAAGCTTTCTTT.